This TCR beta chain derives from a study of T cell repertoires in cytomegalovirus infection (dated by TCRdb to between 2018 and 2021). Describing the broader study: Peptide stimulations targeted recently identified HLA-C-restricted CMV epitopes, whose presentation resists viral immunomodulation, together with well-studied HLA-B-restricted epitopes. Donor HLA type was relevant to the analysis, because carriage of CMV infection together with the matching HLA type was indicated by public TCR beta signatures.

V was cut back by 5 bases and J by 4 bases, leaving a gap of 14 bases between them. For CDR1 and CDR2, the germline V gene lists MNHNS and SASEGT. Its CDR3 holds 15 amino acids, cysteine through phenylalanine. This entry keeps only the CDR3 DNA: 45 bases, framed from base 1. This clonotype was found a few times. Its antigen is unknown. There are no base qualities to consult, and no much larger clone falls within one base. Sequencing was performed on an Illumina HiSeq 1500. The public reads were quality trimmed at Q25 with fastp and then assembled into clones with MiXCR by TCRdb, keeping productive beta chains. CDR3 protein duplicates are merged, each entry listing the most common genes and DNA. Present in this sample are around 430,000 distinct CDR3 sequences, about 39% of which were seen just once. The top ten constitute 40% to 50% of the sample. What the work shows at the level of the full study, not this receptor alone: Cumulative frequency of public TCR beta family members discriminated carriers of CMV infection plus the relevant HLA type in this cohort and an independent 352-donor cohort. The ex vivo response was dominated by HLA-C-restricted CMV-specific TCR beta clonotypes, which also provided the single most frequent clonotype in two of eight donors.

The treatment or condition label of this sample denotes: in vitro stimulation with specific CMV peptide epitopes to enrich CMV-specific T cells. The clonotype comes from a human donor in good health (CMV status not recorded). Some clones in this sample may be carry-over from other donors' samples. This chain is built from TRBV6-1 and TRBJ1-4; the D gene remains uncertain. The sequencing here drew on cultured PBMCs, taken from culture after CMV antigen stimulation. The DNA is TGTGCCAGCAGTTCCCTGGACTACTTTAATGAAAAACTGTTTTTT. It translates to CASSSLDYFNEKLFF.